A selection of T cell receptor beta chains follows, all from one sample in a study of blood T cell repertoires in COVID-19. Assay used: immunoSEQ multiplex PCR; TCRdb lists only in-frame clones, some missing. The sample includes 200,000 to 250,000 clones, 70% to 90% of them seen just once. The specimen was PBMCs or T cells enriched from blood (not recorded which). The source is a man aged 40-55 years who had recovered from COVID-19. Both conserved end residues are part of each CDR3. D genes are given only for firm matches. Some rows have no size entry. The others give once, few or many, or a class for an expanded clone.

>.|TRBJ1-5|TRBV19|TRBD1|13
TGTGCCGGCGGGGACAGGGGCCCTCAGCCCCAGCATTTT
CAGGDRGPQPQHF
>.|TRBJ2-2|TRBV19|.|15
TGTGCCAGTAGTCCCGGACAGACAGGCACCGGGGAGCTGTTTTTT
CASSPGQTGTGELFF
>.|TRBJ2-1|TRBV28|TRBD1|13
TGTGCCAGCGGGACAGGGAATTACAATGAGCAGTTCTTC
CASGTGNYNEQFF
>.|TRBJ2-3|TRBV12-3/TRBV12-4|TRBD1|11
TGTGCCAGCAGCCGGACAGGGCTGGAATATTTT
CASSRTGLEYF
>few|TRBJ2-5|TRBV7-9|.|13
TGTGCCAGCAGCCCAACCAGGGAAGAGACCCAGTACTTC
CASSPTREETQYF
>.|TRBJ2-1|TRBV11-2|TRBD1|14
TGTGCCAGCAGCCTCCAGGGGGCCTACAATGAGCAGTTCTTC
CASSLQGAYNEQFF
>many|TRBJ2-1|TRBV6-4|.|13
TGTGCCAGCAGTGACCGGGACAACAATGAGCAGTTCTTC
CASSDRDNNEQFF
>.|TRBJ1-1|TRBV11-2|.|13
TGTGCCAGCAGCCGCAGGGGGAACACTGAAGCTTTCTTT
CASSRRGNTEAFF
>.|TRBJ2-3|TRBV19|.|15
TGTGCCAGTAGTATTGTAGGCAGGGGTACAGATACGCAGTATTTT
CASSIVGRGTDTQYF
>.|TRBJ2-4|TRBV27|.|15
TGTGCCAGCAGTACACTAGGTTTTACAAAAAACATTCAGTACTTC
CASSTLGFTKNIQYF
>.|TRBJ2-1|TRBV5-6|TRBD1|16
TGTGCCAGCAGCTTAAGACGGGACAGGAATGACAATGAGCAGTTCTTC
CASSLRRDRNDNEQFF
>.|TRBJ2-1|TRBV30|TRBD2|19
TGTGCCTGGAGTGGGTTCGGGACTAGCGGGGGGGCGTACTACAATGAGCAGTTCTTC
CAWSGFGTSGGAYYNEQFF
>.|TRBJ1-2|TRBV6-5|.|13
TGTGCCAGCAGTTACGGGGCTGCAGAAGGCTACACCTTC
CASSYGAAEGYTF
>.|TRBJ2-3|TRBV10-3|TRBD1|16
TGTGCCATCAGTGGGGGGACAGGCGCGAAGGGGGATACGCAGTATTTT
CAISGGTGAKGDTQYF
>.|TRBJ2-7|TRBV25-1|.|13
TGTGCCAGCAAGGGAGCGTTCTCCTACGAGCAGTACTTC
CASKGAFSYEQYF
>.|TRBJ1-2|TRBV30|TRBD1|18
TGTGCCTGGACAGGGGGCGGCGGTAACTATGCGCGTAACTATGGCTACACCTTC
CAWTGGGGNYARNYGYTF
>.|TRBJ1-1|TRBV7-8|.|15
TGTGCCAGCAGCTTAGCCTTGACAGCGAACACTGAAGCTTTCTTT
CASSLALTANTEAFF
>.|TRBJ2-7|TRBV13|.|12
TGTGCCAGCAGCCTGAGCTCCTACGAGCAGTACTTC
CASSLSSYEQYF
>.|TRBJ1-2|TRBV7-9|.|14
TGTGCCTGTGAGGGAGAAACGGGTAACTATGGCTACACCTTC
CACEGETGNYGYTF
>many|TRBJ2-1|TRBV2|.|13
TGTGCCAGCAGTGAGACTCCTGATTATGAGCAGTTCTTC
CASSETPDYEQFF
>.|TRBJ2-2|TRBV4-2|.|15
TGTGCCAGCAGCCAAGAACAGGGCGCCACCGGGGAGCTGTTTTTT
CASSQEQGATGELFF
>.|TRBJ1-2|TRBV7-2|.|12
TGTGCCAGCAGCGCACAGTACTATGGCTACACCTTC
CASSAQYYGYTF
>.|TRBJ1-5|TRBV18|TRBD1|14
TGTGCCACCGCCGAGGGGGCAGGGAATCAGCCCCAGCATTTT
CATAEGAGNQPQHF
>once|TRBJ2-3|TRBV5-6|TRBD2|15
TGTGCCAGCAGGTTGCCGGGGGGGGGCACAGATACGCAGTATTTT
CASRLPGGGTDTQYF
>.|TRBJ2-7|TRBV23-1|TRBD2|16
TGCGCCAGCAGTCACCCCGGGACTAGCGGGAGTTACGAGCAGTACTTC
CASSHPGTSGSYEQYF
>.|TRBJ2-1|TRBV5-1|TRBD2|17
TGCGCCAGCAGCGGCGGGACTAGCGGGAGTTGGAACAATGAGCAGTTCTTC
CASSGGTSGSWNNEQFF
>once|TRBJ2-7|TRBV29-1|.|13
TGCAGCGTTGAACACAGGGAGTCCTACGAGCAGTACTTC
CSVEHRESYEQYF
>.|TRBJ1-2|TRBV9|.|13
TGTGCCAGCAGCGTAGAGGAGGTACAGGGCTACACCTTC
CASSVEEVQGYTF
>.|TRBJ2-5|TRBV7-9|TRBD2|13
TGTGCCAGCGGACTAGCGGGGGGAGAGACCCAGTACTTC
CASGLAGGETQYF
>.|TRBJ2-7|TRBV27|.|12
TGTGCCAGCAGTCCCGGAGCGCCAGAGCAGTACTTC
CASSPGAPEQYF
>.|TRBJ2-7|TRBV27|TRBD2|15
TGTGCCAGCAGTTTGGATAGCGGGGGAACCTACGAGCAGTACTTC
CASSLDSGGTYEQYF
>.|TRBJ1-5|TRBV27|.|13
TGTGCCAGCAGCTCGGACAGCTGGCAGCCCCAGCATTTT
CASSSDSWQPQHF